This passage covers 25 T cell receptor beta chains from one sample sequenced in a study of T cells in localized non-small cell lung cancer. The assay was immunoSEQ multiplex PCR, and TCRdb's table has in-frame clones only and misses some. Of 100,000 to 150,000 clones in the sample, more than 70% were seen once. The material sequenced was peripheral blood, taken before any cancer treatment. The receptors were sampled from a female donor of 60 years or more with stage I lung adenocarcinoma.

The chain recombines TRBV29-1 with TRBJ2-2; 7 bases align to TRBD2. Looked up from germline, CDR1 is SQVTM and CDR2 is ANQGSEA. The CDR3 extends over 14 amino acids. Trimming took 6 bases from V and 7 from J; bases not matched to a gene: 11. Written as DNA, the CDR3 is TGCAGCGTCCGATTGGGGGGGATGAGCGGGGAGCTGTTTTTT. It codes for CSVRLGGMSGELFF.

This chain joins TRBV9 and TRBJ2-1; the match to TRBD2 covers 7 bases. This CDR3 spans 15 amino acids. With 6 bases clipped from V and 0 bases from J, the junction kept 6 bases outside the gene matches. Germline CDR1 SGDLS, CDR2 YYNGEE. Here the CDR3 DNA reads TGTGCCAGCACTAGCGGCGATAGCTCCTACAATGAGCAGTTCTTC. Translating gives CASTSGDSSYNEQFF.

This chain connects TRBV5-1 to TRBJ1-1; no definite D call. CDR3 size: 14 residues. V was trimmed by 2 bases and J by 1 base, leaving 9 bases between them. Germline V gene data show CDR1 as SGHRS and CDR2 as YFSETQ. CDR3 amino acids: CASSFEGPNTEAFF. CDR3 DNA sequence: TGCGCCAGCAGCTTTGAGGGCCCGAACACTGAAGCTTTCTTT.

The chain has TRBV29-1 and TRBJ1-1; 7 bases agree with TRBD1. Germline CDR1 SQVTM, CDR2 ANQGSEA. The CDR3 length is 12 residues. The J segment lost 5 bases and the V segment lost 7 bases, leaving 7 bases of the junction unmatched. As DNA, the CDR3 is TGCAGCGGGACGGGCAGGGGGACTGAAGCTTTCTTT. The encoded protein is CSGTGRGTEAFF. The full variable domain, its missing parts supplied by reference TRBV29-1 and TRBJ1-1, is SAVISQKPSRDICQRGTSLTIQCQVDSQVTMMFWYRQQPGQSLTLIATANQGSEATYESGFVIDKFPISRPNLTFSTLTVSNMSPEDSSIYLCSGTGRGTEAFFGQGTRLTVV.

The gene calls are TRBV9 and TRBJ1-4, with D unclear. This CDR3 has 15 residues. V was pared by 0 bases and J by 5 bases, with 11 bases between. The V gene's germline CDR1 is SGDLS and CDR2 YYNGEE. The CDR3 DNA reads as TGTGCCAGCAGCGTAGATCTGAGAGGGAATGAAAAACTGTTTTTT. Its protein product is CASSVDLRGNEKLFF.

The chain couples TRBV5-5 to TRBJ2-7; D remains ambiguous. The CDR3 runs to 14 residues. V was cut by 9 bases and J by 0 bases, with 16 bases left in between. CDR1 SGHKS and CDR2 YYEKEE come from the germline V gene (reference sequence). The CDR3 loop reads CATSNDSNSYEQYF. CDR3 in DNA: TGTGCCACCTCCAACGACTCCAACTCCTACGAGCAGTACTTC.

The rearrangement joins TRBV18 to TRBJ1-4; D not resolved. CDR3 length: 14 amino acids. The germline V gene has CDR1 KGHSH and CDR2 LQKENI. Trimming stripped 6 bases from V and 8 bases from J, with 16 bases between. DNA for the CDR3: TGTGCCAGCTCCCCCGCTGGCGGTGTGGAAAAACTGTTTTTT. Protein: CASSPAGGVEKLFF. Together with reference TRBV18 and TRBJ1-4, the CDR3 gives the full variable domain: NAGVMQNPRHLVRRRGQEARLRCSPMKGHSHVYWYRQLPEEGLKFMVYLQKENIIDESGMPKERFSAEFPKEGPSILRIQQVVRGDSAAYFCASSPAGGVEKLFFGSGTQLSVL.

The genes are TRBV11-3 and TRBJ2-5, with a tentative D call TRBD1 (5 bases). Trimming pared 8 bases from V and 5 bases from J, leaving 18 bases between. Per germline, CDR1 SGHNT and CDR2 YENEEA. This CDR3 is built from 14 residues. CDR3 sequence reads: CASSLGRVAETQYF. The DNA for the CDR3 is TGTGCCAGCTCCCTGGGCAGGGTGGCCGAGACCCAGTACTTC.

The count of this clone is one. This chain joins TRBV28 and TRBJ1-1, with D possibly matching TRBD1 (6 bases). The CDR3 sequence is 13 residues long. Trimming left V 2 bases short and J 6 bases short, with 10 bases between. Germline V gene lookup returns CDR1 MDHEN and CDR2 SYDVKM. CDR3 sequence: CASSLIGGSEAFF. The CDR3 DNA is TGTGCCAGCAGTTTAATCGGGGGCTCTGAAGCTTTCTTT.

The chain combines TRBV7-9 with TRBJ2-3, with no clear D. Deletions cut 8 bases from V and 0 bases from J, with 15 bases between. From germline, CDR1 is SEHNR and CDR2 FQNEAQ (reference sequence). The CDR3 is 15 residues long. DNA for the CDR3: TGTGCCAGCGGAGAGACACGACGGAGCACAGATACGCAGTATTTT. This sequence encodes CASGETRRSTDTQYF. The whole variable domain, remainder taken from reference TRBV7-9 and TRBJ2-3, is DTGVSQNPRHKITKRGQNVTFRCDPISEHNRLYWYRQTLGQGPEFLTYFQNEAQLEKSRLLSDRFSAERPKGSFSTLEIQRTEQGDSAMYLCASGETRRSTDTQYFGPGTRLTVL.

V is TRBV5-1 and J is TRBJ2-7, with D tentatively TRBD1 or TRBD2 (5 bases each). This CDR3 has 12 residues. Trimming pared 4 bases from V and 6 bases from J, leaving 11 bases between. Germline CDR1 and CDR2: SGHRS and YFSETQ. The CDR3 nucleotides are TGCGCCAGCAGCCGGGACCTCACCGAGCAGTACTTC. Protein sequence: CASSRDLTEQYF. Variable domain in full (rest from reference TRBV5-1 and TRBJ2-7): KAGVTQTPRYLIKTRGQQVTLSCSPISGHRSVSWYQQTPGQGLQFLFEYFSETQRNKGNFPGRFSGRQFSNSRSEMNVSTLELGDSALYLCASSRDLTEQYFGPGTRLTVT.

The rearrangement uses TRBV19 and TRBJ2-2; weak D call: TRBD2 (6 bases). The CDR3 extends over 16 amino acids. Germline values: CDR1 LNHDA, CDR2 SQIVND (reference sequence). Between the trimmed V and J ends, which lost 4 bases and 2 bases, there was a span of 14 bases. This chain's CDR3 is CASSREKAGNTGELFF. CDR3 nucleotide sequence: TGTGCCAGTAGTAGGGAAAAGGCGGGAAACACCGGGGAGCTGTTTTTT.

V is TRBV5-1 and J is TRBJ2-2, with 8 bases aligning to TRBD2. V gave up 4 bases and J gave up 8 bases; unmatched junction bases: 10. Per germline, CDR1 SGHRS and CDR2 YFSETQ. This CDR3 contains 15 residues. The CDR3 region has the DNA TGCGCCAGCAGCCCTCGGGGTAGCGGGATAGGGGAGCTGTTTTTT. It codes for CASSPRGSGIGELFF.

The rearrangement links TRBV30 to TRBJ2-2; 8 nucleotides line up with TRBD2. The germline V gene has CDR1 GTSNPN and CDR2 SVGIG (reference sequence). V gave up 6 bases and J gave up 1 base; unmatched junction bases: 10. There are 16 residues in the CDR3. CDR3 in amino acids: CACIPRGGMNTGELFF. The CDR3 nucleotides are TGTGCCTGTATTCCCCGGGGGGGAATGAACACCGGGGAGCTGTTTTTT.

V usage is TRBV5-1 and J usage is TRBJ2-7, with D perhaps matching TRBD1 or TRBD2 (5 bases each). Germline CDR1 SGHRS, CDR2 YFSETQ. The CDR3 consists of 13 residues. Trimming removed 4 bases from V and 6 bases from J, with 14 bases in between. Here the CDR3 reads CASSLGGLGEQYF. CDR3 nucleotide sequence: TGCGCCAGCAGCCTTGGGGGTTTGGGCGAGCAGTACTTC.

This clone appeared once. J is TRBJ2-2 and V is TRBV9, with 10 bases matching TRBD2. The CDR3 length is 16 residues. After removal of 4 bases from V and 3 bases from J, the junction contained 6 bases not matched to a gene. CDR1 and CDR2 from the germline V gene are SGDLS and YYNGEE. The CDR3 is CASSPRLAGHTGELFF. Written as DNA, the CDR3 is TGTGCCAGCAGCCCCAGACTAGCGGGCCACACCGGGGAGCTGTTTTTT.

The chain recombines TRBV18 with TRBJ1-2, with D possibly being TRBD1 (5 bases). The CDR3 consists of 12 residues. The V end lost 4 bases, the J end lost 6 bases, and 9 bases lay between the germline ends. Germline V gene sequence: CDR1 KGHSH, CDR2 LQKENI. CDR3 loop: CASSLRVNGYTF. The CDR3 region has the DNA TGTGCCAGCTCACTCAGGGTGAATGGCTACACCTTC.

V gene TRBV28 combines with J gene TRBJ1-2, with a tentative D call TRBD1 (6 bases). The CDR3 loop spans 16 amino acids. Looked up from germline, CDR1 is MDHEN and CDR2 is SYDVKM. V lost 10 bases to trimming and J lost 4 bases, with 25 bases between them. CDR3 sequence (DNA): TGTGCCACCCTACCGGGACAAACGCTCGGGATCTATGGCTACACCTTC. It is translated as CATLPGQTLGIYGYTF.

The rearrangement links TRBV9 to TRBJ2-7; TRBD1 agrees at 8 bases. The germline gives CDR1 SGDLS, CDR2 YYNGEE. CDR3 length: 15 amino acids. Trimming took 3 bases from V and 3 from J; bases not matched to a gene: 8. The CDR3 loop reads CASSEGTGSIYEQYF. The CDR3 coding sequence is TGTGCCAGCAGCGAGGGGACAGGTTCCATCTACGAGCAGTACTTC.

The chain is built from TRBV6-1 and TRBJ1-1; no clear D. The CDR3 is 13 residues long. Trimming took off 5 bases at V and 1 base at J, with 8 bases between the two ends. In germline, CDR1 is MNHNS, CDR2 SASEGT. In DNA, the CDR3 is TGTGCCAGCAGTCGAGAGGGGAACACTGAAGCTTTCTTT. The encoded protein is CASSREGNTEAFF.

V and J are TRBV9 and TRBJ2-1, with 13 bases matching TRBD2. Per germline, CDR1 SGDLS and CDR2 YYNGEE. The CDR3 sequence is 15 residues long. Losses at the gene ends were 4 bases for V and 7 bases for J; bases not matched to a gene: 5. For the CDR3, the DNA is TGTGCCAGCAGCCCACGGACTAGCGGGAGTAATGAGCAGTTCTTC. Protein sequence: CASSPRTSGSNEQFF.

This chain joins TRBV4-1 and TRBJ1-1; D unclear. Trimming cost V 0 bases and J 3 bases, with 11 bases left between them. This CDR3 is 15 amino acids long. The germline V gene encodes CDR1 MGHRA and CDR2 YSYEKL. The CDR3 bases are TGCGCCAGCAGCCAAGATAGTGCGATGTACACTGAAGCTTTCTTT. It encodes CASSQDSAMYTEAFF.

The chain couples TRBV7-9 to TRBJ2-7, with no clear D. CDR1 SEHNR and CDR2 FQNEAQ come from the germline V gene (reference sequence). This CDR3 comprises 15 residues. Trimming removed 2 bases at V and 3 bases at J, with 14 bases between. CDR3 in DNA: TGTGCCAGCAGCTTATGGGCTACAGCAGACTACGAGCAGTACTTC. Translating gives CASSLWATADYEQYF.

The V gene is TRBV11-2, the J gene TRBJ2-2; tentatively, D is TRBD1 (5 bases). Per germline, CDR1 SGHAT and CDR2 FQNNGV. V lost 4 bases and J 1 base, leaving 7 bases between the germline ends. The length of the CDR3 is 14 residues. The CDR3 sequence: CASSSRGNTGELFF. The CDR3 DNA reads TGTGCCAGCAGCTCAAGGGGGAACACCGGGGAGCTGTTTTTT.

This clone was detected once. The CDR3 protein is CASSLESAGGPGGELFF. The CDR3 bases are TGCGCCAGCAGCTTGGAATCAGCGGGAGGGCCAGGCGGGGAGCTGTTTTTT. The chain recombines TRBV5-1 with TRBJ2-2, with TRBD2 matching 10 bases. V shed 0 bases, J shed 7 bases, and the junction held 9 bases outside the gene matches. Germline assignment: CDR1 SGHRS and CDR2 YFSETQ. This CDR3 has 17 amino acids.